The 26 T cell receptor beta chains given below trace back to one sample, sequenced in a study of graft-versus-host responses after intestinal transplantation. Processing released intraepithelial and lamina propria lymphocytes from the graft tissue. Repertoires were generated with immunoSEQ multiplex PCR, while TCRdb's copy carries only in-frame clones and drops some. The sample records 7,000 to 9,000 clones, more than 60% being singletons. The material was ileum tissue, obtained about 32 weeks after intestinal transplantation. These receptors were taken from a human patient who received an intestinal transplant, so some T cells may come from the graft donor.

This chain connects TRBV5-1 to TRBJ2-3; weak D call: TRBD1 (5 bases). The V gene lost 0 bases and the J gene lost 2 bases, with 16 bases spanning the gap. CDR1 is SGHRS and CDR2 is YFSETQ in the germline V gene. The CDR3 extends over 17 amino acids. The CDR3 nucleotides are TGCGCCAGCAGCTTGGCCCGATGGGGCGCCCCCACAGATACGCAGTATTTT. This sequence encodes CASSLARWGAPTDTQYF. Full variable domain (remainder filled in from reference TRBV5-1 and TRBJ2-3): KAGVTQTPRYLIKTRGQQVTLSCSPISGHRSVSWYQQTPGQGLQFLFEYFSETQRNKGNFPGRFSGRQFSNSRSEMNVSTLELGDSALYLCASSLARWGAPTDTQYFGPGTRLTVL.

V usage is TRBV2 and J usage is TRBJ2-1, with 14 bases that match TRBD2. Unmatched junction bases numbered 0, after V lost 4 bases and J lost 7 bases. This CDR3 spans 14 amino acids. The germline CDR1 and CDR2 sequences are SNHLY and FYNNEI. The CDR3, as DNA: TGTGCCAGCAGTGGGACTAGCGGGAGGAATGAGCAGTTCTTC. The encoded protein is CASSGTSGRNEQFF.

The V gene is TRBV27, the J gene TRBJ2-1, with TRBD2 as a possible D gene (6 bases). With 1 base removed from V and 3 bases from J, the gap between germline ends came to 10 bases. Germline CDR1 MNHEY, CDR2 SMNVEV (reference sequence). The CDR3 is 15 amino acids. The CDR3 DNA follows: TGTGCCAGCAGTTTATTGGGGGGTCTCTACAATGAGCAGTTCTTC. Its protein product is CASSLLGGLYNEQFF.

As concerns this clone: A read error may account for a junction end that differs from germline. Additional DNA sequences in this sample encode the identical CDR3. V is TRBV6-6 and J is TRBJ1-2, with 8 nucleotides matching TRBD1. The germline gives CDR1 MNHNY, CDR2 SVGAGI (reference sequence). The CDR3 is made up of 13 amino acids. The CDR3 reads CASSGQGYYGYTF. The CDR3 DNA is TGCGCCAGCAGCGGACAGGGATACTATGGCTACACCTTC.

This clone has just a few counts. The genes are TRBV5-7 and TRBJ1-4; TRBD1 might be the D (6 bases). TRBV5-7 is classed as an ORF, of uncertain function. CDR3 length: 14 amino acids. V was trimmed by 4 bases and J by 8 bases, leaving 15 bases between them. DNA for the CDR3: TGTGCCAGCAGCGACCGGATTGGGACAGAAAAACTGTTTTTT. Amino acid sequence: CASSDRIGTEKLFF.

This clone appeared once. The V and J genes are TRBV27 and TRBJ1-5, with D possibly TRBD1 on 6 matching bases. The ends were cut back, 8 bases at V and 0 bases at J, with 14 bases in the middle. The CDR3 spans 15 residues. CDR1 is MNHEY, CDR2 SMNVEV, per germline (reference sequence). The CDR3 loop reads CASGRGGYSNQPQHF. DNA of the CDR3: TGTGCCAGCGGCCGGGGGGGCTATAGCAATCAGCCCCAGCATTTT.

The chain couples TRBV11-2 to TRBJ2-5, with 9 bases identical to TRBD2. V was clipped by 5 bases and J by 1 base; unmatched bases: 8. Germline CDR1 SGHAT, CDR2 FQNNGV. This CDR3 has 16 residues. The CDR3 DNA follows: TGTGCCAGCAGCAGAAGGACTAGCGCTTTCCAAGAGACCCAGTACTTC. It specifies CASSRRTSAFQETQYF.

This chain links TRBV30 with TRBJ2-5; a possible D gene is TRBD1 (6 bases). Germline values: CDR1 GTSNPN, CDR2 SVGIG (reference sequence). The CDR3 sequence is 13 residues long. The V gene lost 2 bases and the J gene lost 5 bases, with 12 bases spanning the gap. The CDR3 nucleotides are TGTGCCTGGAGTCGACAGGACCGTGAGACCCAGTACTTC. This encodes CAWSRQDRETQYF.

This chain connects TRBV28 to TRBJ2-3; D ambiguous. Germline-derived CDR1 and CDR2 are MDHEN and SYDVKM. CDR3 length: 13 residues. Trimming took 5 bases from V and 1 from J, leaving 7 bases between them. CDR3 loop: CASSPEGTDTQYF. The CDR3 bases are TGTGCCAGCAGTCCCGAAGGCACAGATACGCAGTATTTT.

The chain links TRBV6-1 to TRBJ2-7; D possibly uses TRBD1 or TRBD2 (5 bases each). This CDR3 is built from 14 residues. Germline values: CDR1 MNHNS, CDR2 SASEGT. The V end was cut by 7 bases, the J end by 3 bases, with 16 bases between. The CDR3, as DNA: TGTGCCAGCACCCGGGACCAACTTCGCTACGAGCAGTACTTC. As protein: CASTRDQLRYEQYF.

The rearrangement joins TRBV4-1 to TRBJ2-3; 8 bases map to TRBD2. From germline, CDR1 is MGHRA and CDR2 YSYEKL. The V gene end was trimmed by 0 bases and the J gene end by 4 bases; junction bases not matched to a gene: 6. The CDR3 consists of 16 residues. Here the CDR3 reads CASSQDLRGGPDTQYF. As DNA, the CDR3 is TGCGCCAGCAGCCAAGATCTTCGGGGGGGCCCAGATACGCAGTATTTT.

The rearrangement links TRBV30 to TRBJ2-3, with D possibly TRBD2 on 7 matching bases. The CDR3 spans 14 residues. The V gene's germline CDR1 is GTSNPN and CDR2 SVGIG (reference sequence). Trimming stripped 4 bases from V and 1 base from J, with 12 bases between. CDR3 sequence: CAWNRGAGTDTQYF. The DNA of the CDR3 is TGTGCCTGGAATCGGGGGGCTGGCACAGATACGCAGTATTTT.

This clone came up once. J is TRBJ2-1 and V is TRBV19; D possibly matches TRBD1 or TRBD2 (5 bases each). The CDR3 is made up of 16 amino acids. Trimming cost V 0 bases and J 4 bases, with 13 bases left between them. The germline V gene encodes CDR1 LNHDA and CDR2 SQIVND (reference sequence). CDR3: CASSIERGNLYNEQFF. Written as DNA, the CDR3 is TGTGCCAGTAGTATAGAGAGGGGAAACCTATACAATGAGCAGTTCTTC.

The table lists this clone with a few counts. J is TRBJ2-5 and V is TRBV2; 8 bases map to TRBD2. Germline V CDR1 and CDR2: SNHLY, FYNNEI. The V and J ends lost 5 bases and 4 bases, in that order; junction bases with no gene match: 18. The CDR3 has 18 residues. For the CDR3, the DNA is TGTGCCAGCAGTAGTGTGGTAGCGGGGCCGGCTAATAGAGAGACCCAGTACTTC. This sequence encodes CASSSVVAGPANRETQYF.

This clone was detected only a few times. V usage is TRBV5-6 and J usage is TRBJ2-1, with 9 bases lining up with TRBD2. In germline, CDR1 is SGHDT, CDR2 YYEEEE. This CDR3 is 13 amino acids long. Germline trimming cut 6 bases from V and 6 bases from J; bases unmatched to any gene: 4. The CDR3 DNA is TGTGCCAGCATAGGCGGGGGGGTCAATGAGCAGTTCTTC. The encoded protein is CASIGGGVNEQFF.

This clone was found a few times. The genes are TRBV27 and TRBJ2-3; D is undetermined. Trimming left V 6 bases short and J 3 bases short, with 13 bases between. Germline values: CDR1 MNHEY, CDR2 SMNVEV (reference sequence). This CDR3 has 14 amino acids. CDR3 protein: CASSPPFWTDTQYF. DNA for the CDR3: TGTGCCAGCAGCCCCCCCTTCTGGACAGATACGCAGTATTTT.

The chain links TRBV5-6 to TRBJ2-1; TRBD2 is a possible D gene (7 bases). The CDR3 covers 15 residues. Trimming cost V 0 bases and J 7 bases, with 14 bases left between them. The germline gives CDR1 SGHDT, CDR2 YYEEEE. CDR3 nucleotides: TGTGCCAGCAGCTTGGTTCAGGGGAGGGTGAATGAGCAGTTCTTC. As protein: CASSLVQGRVNEQFF.

The chain links TRBV6-1 to TRBJ1-1; 7 bases match TRBD1. The CDR3 covers 14 residues. Germline loops: CDR1 MNHNS, CDR2 SASEGT. V trimming: 7 bases; J trimming: 4 bases; junction bases outside the gene matches: 9. For the CDR3, the DNA is TGTGCCAGCACCAGACAGGGTAGGGGCACTGAAGCTTTCTTT. Protein product: CASTRQGRGTEAFF.

The rearrangement uses TRBV5-4 and TRBJ2-3, with 12 bases matching TRBD2. The CDR3 covers 16 residues. The germline gives CDR1 SGHNT, CDR2 YYREEE (reference sequence). With V trimmed by 3 bases and J by 4 bases, 6 bases remained unmatched. The CDR3 is CASSWALAGGSDTQYF. The CDR3 DNA reads TGTGCCAGCAGCTGGGCACTAGCGGGGGGTTCAGATACGCAGTATTTT. Full variable domain (remainder filled in from reference TRBV5-4 and TRBJ2-3): ETGVTQSPTHLIKTRGQQVTLRCSSQSGHNTVSWYQQALGQGPQFIFQYYREEENGRGNFPPRFSGLQFPNYSSELNVNALELDDSALYLCASSWALAGGSDTQYFGPGTRLTVL.

The chain couples TRBV28 to TRBJ2-6; TRBD1 matches at 11 bases. V was clipped by 6 bases and J by 1 base; unmatched bases: 8. Germline V lookup: CDR1 MDHEN, CDR2 SYDVKM. The CDR3 has 18 residues. The DNA for the CDR3 is TGTGCCAGCAGCTCCCGGACAGGGGGCTTTTCTGGGGCCAACGTCCTGACTTTC. As protein: CASSSRTGGFSGANVLTF.

This clone showed up just a few times. The chain is built from TRBV6-1 and TRBJ1-4, with unresolved D. There are 13 residues in the CDR3. The V and J ends lost 10 bases and 4 bases respectively, with 13 bases between them. Germline CDR1 is MNHNS and CDR2 is SASEGT. The CDR3: CATCSANNEKLFF. CDR3 nucleotide sequence: TGTGCCACCTGCTCCGCTAATAATGAAAAACTGTTTTTT.

The V gene is TRBV11-3, the J gene TRBJ2-2; a possible D gene is TRBD1 (5 bases). CDR1 is SGHNT and CDR2 is YENEEA in the germline V gene. The CDR3 has 13 amino acids. V lost 5 bases and J 5 bases, leaving 9 bases between the germline ends. The CDR3 bases are TGTGCCAGCAGCCCGACAGTTACCGGGGAGCTGTTTTTT. Protein sequence: CASSPTVTGELFF.

By sample fraction, this clone is large. This chain links TRBV7-9 with TRBJ1-1; maybe TRBD1 (5 bases). Germline V gene lookup returns CDR1 SEHNR and CDR2 FQNEAQ (reference sequence). Trimming shortened V by 0 bases and J by 8 bases, and 13 bases separated the two germline ends. The CDR3 is 14 residues long. CDR3 loop: CASSLALGGAEAFF. DNA of the CDR3: TGTGCCAGCAGCTTAGCACTGGGGGGAGCGGAAGCTTTCTTT.

This chain connects TRBV6-1 to TRBJ2-5; D unclear. This CDR3 spans 13 amino acids. The germline V and J ends were trimmed by 8 bases and 1 base, with 11 bases remaining between them. Germline CDR1 reads MNHNS; CDR2 reads SASEGT. CDR3 protein: CASGGSVQETQYF. The CDR3 nucleotides read TGTGCCAGCGGCGGAAGTGTCCAAGAGACCCAGTACTTC.

This clone was seen a single time. The chain links TRBV27 to TRBJ1-2, with D unresolved. CDR1 and CDR2 from the germline V gene are MNHEY and SMNVEV (reference sequence). V lost 2 bases and J lost 2, with 12 bases in between. The CDR3 contains 15 residues. CDR3 nucleotides: TGTGCCAGCAGTTTAAAGGGCACCTTCAACTATGGCTACACCTTC. Translated, it gives CASSLKGTFNYGYTF.

The gene calls are TRBV5-1 and TRBJ2-7, with D hard to call. The CDR3 sequence is 13 residues long. Germline V gene lookup returns CDR1 SGHRS and CDR2 YFSETQ. Trimming pared 1 base from V and 6 bases from J, leaving 11 bases between. The CDR3 bases are TGCGCCAGCAGCTTGACCTTCCCTGGCGAGCAGTACTTC. Translating it yields CASSLTFPGEQYF.